This T cell receptor (beta chain) was identified in a study of spatial heterogeneity in lung cancer. Study as a whole: Beta-chain sequences consistently outnumbered alpha-chain sequences in detection.

As for time point: sample taken at primary tumor resection. The donors were more than 70 patients with non-small cell lung cancer that was early-stage and untreated. Unsorted whole RNA samples from tumor, nontumor lung or frozen PBMC were sequenced. This clonotype appeared a few times. Its antigen is unknown. Each TCR cDNA molecule carried a unique molecular identifier. MiXCR, applied by TCRdb to the 5' RACE reads, yields one record per CDR3 protein. The table lists 12,000 or so distinct CDR3 sequences, roughly 15% of them singletons. Regarding the study as a whole: One measure, the expanded intratumoral alpha and beta TCR count, tracked tumor mutation counts.

The CDR3 spans 13 residues. V was pared by 2 bases and J by 4 bases, with 9 bases between. The germline V gene encodes CDR1 SGHNT and CDR2 YYREEE (reference sequence). This receptor was taken from a male donor with early-stage non-small cell lung cancer. Source: lung tumor tissue, taken at surgery. The chain employs TRBV5-4 and TRBJ2-5; D gene ambiguous. The CDR3 region has the DNA TGTGCCAGCAGCTTACTCCCTCGAGAGACCCAGTACTTC. Its protein product is CASSLLPRETQYF. The whole variable domain, remainder taken from reference TRBV5-4 and TRBJ2-5, is ETGVTQSPTHLIKTRGQQVTLRCSSQSGHNTVSWYQQALGQGPQFIFQYYREEENGRGNFPPRFSGLQFPNYSSELNVNALELDDSALYLCASSLLPRETQYFGPGTRLLVL.